The 24 T cell receptor beta chains reported below all come from one sample, sequenced in a study of blood T cell repertoires in COVID-19. Generated by immunoSEQ multiplex PCR, the TCRdb table keeps only in-frame clones and is missing some. The sample holds approximately 14,000 clones, more than 75% seen once. The sample consisted of peripheral blood. The receptors shown here come from a human donor in a cohort sampled during active COVID-19.

The chain carries TRBV5-4 and TRBJ2-7; 9 nucleotides agree with TRBD2. V gave up 2 bases and J gave up 2 bases; unmatched junction bases: 2. CDR1 is SGHNT and CDR2 is YYREEE in the germline V gene (reference sequence). The CDR3 covers 14 residues. The CDR3 DNA follows: TGTGCCAGCAGCTTAGGGACTAGCACCTACGAGCAGTACTTC. Translating it yields CASSLGTSTYEQYF. Drawing the rest from reference TRBV5-4 and TRBJ2-7, the complete variable domain is ETGVTQSPTHLIKTRGQQVTLRCSSQSGHNTVSWYQQALGQGPQFIFQYYREEENGRGNFPPRFSGLQFPNYSSELNVNALELDDSALYLCASSLGTSTYEQYFGPGTRLTVT.

The rearrangement uses TRBV3-1 (or the pseudogene TRBV3-2) and TRBJ2-7, with D unclear. CDR1 LGHDT and CDR2 YNNKEL come from the germline V gene (reference sequence). The CDR3 length is 13 residues. Trimming took 0 bases from V and 3 from J, leaving 6 bases between them. DNA for the CDR3: TGTGCCAGCAGCCAAGATCTCTACTACGAGCAGTACTTC. Residues: CASSQDLYYEQYF.

V and J are TRBV12-3 or TRBV12-4 and TRBJ2-7; TRBD2 aligns across 7 bases. The CDR3 contains 13 residues. The junction had 5 bases not matched to a gene; V was cut back by 6 bases and J by 3 bases. The CDR3 sequence is CASSSGAGYEQYF. For the CDR3, the DNA is TGTGCCAGCAGCAGCGGGGCGGGCTACGAGCAGTACTTC.

The chain is built from TRBV4-1 and TRBJ1-1, with D maybe TRBD1 (5 bases). There are 15 residues in the CDR3. Trimming stripped 0 bases from V and 1 base from J, with 9 bases between. From germline, CDR1 is MGHRA and CDR2 YSYEKL. The CDR3 loop is CASSQDRTGNTEAFF. The CDR3 DNA follows: TGCGCCAGCAGCCAAGATCGAACAGGGAACACTGAAGCTTTCTTT.

This clone was seen once. J is TRBJ2-1 and V is TRBV15; TRBD2 agrees at 7 bases. CDR1 and CDR2 (germline): LNHNV, YYDKDF (reference sequence). J was trimmed by 0 bases and V by 2 bases; bases with no gene match: 4. The CDR3 length is 16 residues. The CDR3 DNA reads TGTGCCACCAGCAGAAGTAGCGGGTTCTCCTACAATGAGCAGTTCTTC. It encodes CATSRSSGFSYNEQFF.

V gene TRBV4-1 combines with J gene TRBJ2-7; maybe TRBD1 (5 bases). Looked up from germline, CDR1 is MGHRA and CDR2 is YSYEKL. Trimming cost V 3 bases and J 3 bases, with 12 bases left between them. The CDR3 runs 14 residues. The CDR3 reads CASSQTENYYEQYF. CDR3 coding DNA: TGCGCCAGCAGCCAGACAGAAAACTACTACGAGCAGTACTTC.

In this sample, this clone turned up a few times. The V gene is TRBV27, the J gene TRBJ2-3; weak D call: TRBD1 (5 bases). Trimming stripped 8 bases from V and 2 bases from J, with 8 bases between. Germline-derived CDR1 and CDR2 are MNHEY and SMNVEV (reference sequence). CDR3 length: 12 residues. In DNA form, the CDR3 reads TGTGCCAGCCAAGGGGACACAGATACGCAGTATTTT. It yields the protein CASQGDTDTQYF.

The chain combines TRBV9 with TRBJ1-1; tentatively, D is TRBD1 (5 bases). Germline V gives CDR1 SGDLS, CDR2 YYNGEE. The CDR3 runs 16 residues. V lost 3 bases to trimming and J lost 3 bases, with 18 bases between them. The CDR3 protein is CASSEYDDRLDTEAFF. CDR3 coding DNA: TGTGCCAGCAGCGAGTACGATGACAGACTAGACACTGAAGCTTTCTTT.

The rearrangement joins TRBV7-9 to TRBJ2-7; the D gene is possibly TRBD1 (6 bases). In germline, CDR1 is SEHNR, CDR2 FQNEAQ (reference sequence). The CDR3 has 13 residues. The V end was cut by 5 bases, the J end by 4 bases, with 12 bases between. The CDR3: CASSSGQLYEQYF. CDR3 coding DNA: TGTGCCAGCAGCAGCGGACAGCTGTACGAGCAGTACTTC.

The V and J genes are TRBV6-5 and TRBJ2-7; 9 bases are a match to TRBD1. The trim removed 1 base at V and 1 base at J, leaving 5 bases unmatched. The germline V gene encodes CDR1 MNHEY and CDR2 SVGAGI. The CDR3 totals 16 residues. The CDR3 bases are TGTGCCAGCAGTTACTTAACAGGGGGCTCGTCCTACGAGCAGTACTTC. It yields the protein CASSYLTGGSSYEQYF.

This chain connects TRBV20-1 to TRBJ2-5; D ambiguous. The CDR3 loop spans 10 amino acids. In germline, CDR1 is DFQATT, CDR2 SNEGSKA (reference sequence). Trimming shortened V by 8 bases and J by 5 bases, and 9 bases separated the two germline ends. The DNA of the CDR3 is TGCAGTCCACTAACCGAGACCCAGTACTTC. It codes for CSPLTETQYF.

The V and J genes are TRBV6-1 and TRBJ2-3; 8 bases agree with TRBD2. V lost 3 bases and J lost 0; bases outside the gene matches: 5. The CDR3 length is 16 residues. The germline gives CDR1 MNHNS, CDR2 SASEGT. The CDR3 DNA is TGTGCCAGCAGTGACCAACTAGCGGAGAGCACAGATACGCAGTATTTT. It yields the protein CASSDQLAESTDTQYF.

The rearrangement joins TRBV9 to TRBJ1-5; 7 bases line up with TRBD1. The CDR3 runs to 15 residues. J was trimmed by 3 bases and V by 2 bases; bases with no gene match: 5. Germline V gene data show CDR1 as SGDLS and CDR2 as YYNGEE. The CDR3 DNA is TGTGCCAGCAGCGTTGGGACAGCTTACAATCAGCCCCAGCATTTT. This encodes CASSVGTAYNQPQHF.

The chain recombines TRBV19 with TRBJ1-6; TRBD1 agrees at 9 bases. This CDR3 has 15 amino acids. With V trimmed by 6 bases and J by 7 bases, 7 bases remained unmatched. Germline CDR1 and CDR2: LNHDA and SQIVND (reference sequence). CDR3 region: CASSISGQGNSPLHF. In DNA form, the CDR3 reads TGTGCCAGTAGCATCTCGGGACAGGGCAATTCACCCCTCCACTTT. Combining the CDR3 with reference TRBV19 and TRBJ1-6 gives the whole variable domain DGGITQSPKYLFRKEGQNVTLSCEQNLNHDAMYWYRQDPGQGLRLIYYSQIVNDFQKGDIAEGYSVSREKKESFPLTVTSAQKNPTAFYLCASSISGQGNSPLHFGNGTRLTVT.

The V call is TRBV5-1, the J call TRBJ2-5; D perhaps matches TRBD1 (6 bases). Germline V gives CDR1 SGHRS, CDR2 YFSETQ. The CDR3 has 14 residues. The germline V and J ends were trimmed by 5 bases and 5 bases, with 16 bases remaining between them. The CDR3 loop is CASRGGGVLETQYF. CDR3 DNA sequence: TGCGCCAGCAGAGGGGGTGGGGTTTTGGAGACCCAGTACTTC.

There are a few counts of this clone. The chain couples TRBV6-4 to TRBJ1-2; D call uncertain. The CDR3 runs to 11 residues. Germline CDR1 MRHNA, CDR2 SNTAGT. The V end was cut by 0 bases, the J end by 9 bases, with 5 bases between. In nucleotides, the CDR3 is TGTGCCAGCAGTGACTCCACTAGCTACACCTTC. Translated: CASSDSTSYTF.

The chain uses TRBV11-2 and TRBJ2-3, with D possibly TRBD2 on 5 matching bases. The CDR3 length is 13 residues. The V and J ends lost 6 bases and 4 bases respectively, with 11 bases between them. Per germline, CDR1 SGHAT and CDR2 FQNNGV. The CDR3 sequence: CASRPGVADTQYF. CDR3 DNA: TGTGCCAGCAGACCCGGGGTGGCAGATACGCAGTATTTT.

The V and J genes are TRBV6-5 and TRBJ2-1; the match to TRBD1 covers 10 bases. The CDR3 length is 13 residues. The V and J ends lost 8 bases and 9 bases, in that order; junction bases with no gene match: 7. Germline values: CDR1 MNHEY, CDR2 SVGAGI. The CDR3 sequence: CASARDRGSEQFF. CDR3 bases: TGTGCCAGCGCACGGGACAGGGGATCTGAGCAGTTCTTC.

The J gene is TRBJ2-7, the V gene TRBV4-3, with D perhaps TRBD1 (6 bases). Trimming stripped 4 bases from V and 3 bases from J, with 16 bases between. CDR1 LGHNA and CDR2 YSLEER come from the germline V gene. This CDR3 is 15 amino acids long. The DNA for the CDR3 is TGCGCCAGCAGCCCAGGACAGTCAAGAGGCTACGAGCAGTACTTC. Amino acids: CASSPGQSRGYEQYF.

The rearrangement joins TRBV6-1 to TRBJ1-5; D perhaps matches TRBD1 (6 bases). V was trimmed by 1 base and J by 0 bases, leaving 13 bases between them. Germline CDR1 is MNHNS and CDR2 is SASEGT. The CDR3 covers 17 residues. The CDR3 loop reads CASSEVPTGSSNQPQHF. The DNA of the CDR3 is TGTGCCAGCAGTGAAGTCCCTACAGGGTCTAGCAATCAGCCCCAGCATTTT.

V and J are TRBV27 and TRBJ2-7; 7 bases fit TRBD2. The CDR3 totals 17 residues. Germline loops: CDR1 MNHEY, CDR2 SMNVEV (reference sequence). Losses at the gene ends were 4 bases for V and 2 bases for J; bases not matched to a gene: 14. In DNA, the CDR3 is TGTGCCAGCAGTTACTTGGCGGGAGAACTTTTCCCCTACGAGCAGTACTTC. Translated, it gives CASSYLAGELFPYEQYF.

The V and J genes are TRBV5-6 and TRBJ2-5; 7 bases fit TRBD1. Germline assignment: CDR1 SGHDT and CDR2 YYEEEE. This CDR3 has 17 amino acids. Losses at the gene ends were 4 bases for V and 2 bases for J; bases not matched to a gene: 14. The CDR3 region is CASSPTPGDSGQETQYF. Here the CDR3 DNA reads TGTGCCAGCAGCCCAACCCCTGGGGACAGTGGACAAGAGACCCAGTACTTC.

This rearrangement joins TRBV28 to TRBJ1-1, with D uncertain. This CDR3 contains 13 residues. Trimming stripped 6 bases from V and 4 bases from J, with 12 bases between. Germline V gene sequence: CDR1 MDHEN, CDR2 SYDVKM. As DNA, the CDR3 is TGTGCCAGCAGCCTCAGGATCTTCACTGAAGCTTTCTTT. It codes for CASSLRIFTEAFF.

The V and J genes are TRBV27 and TRBJ2-6, with D perhaps TRBD1 (6 bases). This CDR3 is built from 15 residues. Germline V gives CDR1 MNHEY, CDR2 SMNVEV (reference sequence). Between the trimmed V and J ends, which lost 7 bases and 0 bases, there was a span of 10 bases. CDR3 coding DNA: TGTGCCAGCACCTCAGGGGTCTCTGGGGCCAACGTCCTGACTTTC. Translating it yields CASTSGVSGANVLTF.